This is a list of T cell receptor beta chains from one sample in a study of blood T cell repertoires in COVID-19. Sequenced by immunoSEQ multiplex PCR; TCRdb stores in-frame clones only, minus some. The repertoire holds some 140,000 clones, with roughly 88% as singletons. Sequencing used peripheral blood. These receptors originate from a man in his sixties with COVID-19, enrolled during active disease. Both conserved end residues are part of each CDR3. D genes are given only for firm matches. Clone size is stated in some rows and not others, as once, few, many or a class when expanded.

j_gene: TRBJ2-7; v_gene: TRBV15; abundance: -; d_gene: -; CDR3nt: TGTGCCACCAGCAGTTACGGGGGCGAGCAGTACTTC; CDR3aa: CATSSYGGEQYF
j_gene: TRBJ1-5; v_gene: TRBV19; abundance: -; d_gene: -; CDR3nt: TGTGCCAGTGACAGGTTGTACAATCAGCCCCAGCATTTT; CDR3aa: CASDRLYNQPQHF
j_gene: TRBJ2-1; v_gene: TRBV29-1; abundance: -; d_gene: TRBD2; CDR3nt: TGCAGCTCCAGTAGGCTAGCGGGCCAAGAGCAGTTCTTC; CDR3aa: CSSSRLAGQEQFF
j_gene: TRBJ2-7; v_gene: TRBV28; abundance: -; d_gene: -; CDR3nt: TGTGCCAGCAGTTTGGAGCAGGGGTGGGCCGAGCAGTACTTC; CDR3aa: CASSLEQGWAEQYF
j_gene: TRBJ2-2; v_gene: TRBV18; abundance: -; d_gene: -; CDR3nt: TGTGCCAGCTCCCTCGACACTGCGAACACCGGGGAGCTGTTTTTT; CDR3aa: CASSLDTANTGELFF
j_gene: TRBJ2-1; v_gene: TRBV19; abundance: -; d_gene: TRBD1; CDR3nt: TGTGCCAGTAGCCGCTTAGACAGGGGGCGCTGGAATGAGCAGTTCTTC; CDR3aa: CASSRLDRGRWNEQFF
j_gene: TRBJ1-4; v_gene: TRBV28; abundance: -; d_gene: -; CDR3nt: TGTGCCAGCAGTTTAGAGGGAACTTCAACTAATGAAAAACTGTTTTTT; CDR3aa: CASSLEGTSTNEKLFF
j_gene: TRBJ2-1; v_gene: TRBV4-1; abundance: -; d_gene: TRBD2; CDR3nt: TGCGCCAGCAGCCAAGACCCCGGGACTAGCGCCGGGGAGCAGTTCTTC; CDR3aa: CASSQDPGTSAGEQFF
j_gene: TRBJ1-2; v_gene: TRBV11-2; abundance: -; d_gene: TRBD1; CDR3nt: TGTGCCAGCAGTCGGGACAGGGACTATGGCTACACCTTC; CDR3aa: CASSRDRDYGYTF
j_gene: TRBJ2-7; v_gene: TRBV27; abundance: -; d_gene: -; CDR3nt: TGTGCCAGCAGTTTTTGGGCAGGGGTGGACGACTACGAGCAGTACTTC; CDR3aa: CASSFWAGVDDYEQYF
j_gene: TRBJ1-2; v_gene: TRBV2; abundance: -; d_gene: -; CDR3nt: TGTGCCAGCAGTGGCCAGGGTCGGAACTATGGCTACACCTTC; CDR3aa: CASSGQGRNYGYTF
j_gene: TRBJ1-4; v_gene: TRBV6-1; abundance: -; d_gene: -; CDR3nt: TGTGCCAGCAGTGACCTTCACAGGGCCACTAATGAAAAACTGTTTTTT; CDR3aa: CASSDLHRATNEKLFF
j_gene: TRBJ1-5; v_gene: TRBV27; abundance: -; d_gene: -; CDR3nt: TGTGCCAGCAGTTATTCAGGTGTAGGCAATCAGCCCCAGCATTTT; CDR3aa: CASSYSGVGNQPQHF
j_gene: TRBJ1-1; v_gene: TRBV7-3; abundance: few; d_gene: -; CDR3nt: TGTGCCAGCAGCCCAGGACATTCAGGCACTGAAGCTTTCTTT; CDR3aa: CASSPGHSGTEAFF
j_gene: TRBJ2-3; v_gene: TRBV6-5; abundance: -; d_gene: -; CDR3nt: TGTGCCAGCACAGGGGACCTCGGGGATACGCAGTATTTT; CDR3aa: CASTGDLGDTQYF
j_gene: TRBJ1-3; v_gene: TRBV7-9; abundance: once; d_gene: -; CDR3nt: TGTGCCAGCAGCTTGCAAGGGGGTTCTGGAAACACCATATATTTT; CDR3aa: CASSLQGGSGNTIYF
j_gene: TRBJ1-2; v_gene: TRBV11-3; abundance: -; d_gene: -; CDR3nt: TGTGCCAGCAGCCCTGGGGCCAGGGAATCAAAGGGCTACACCTTC; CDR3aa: CASSPGARESKGYTF
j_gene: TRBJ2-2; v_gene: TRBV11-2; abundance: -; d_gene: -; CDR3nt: TGTGCCAGCAGCCCATTTTCGGGCCCGGGGACCGGGGAGCTGTTTTTT; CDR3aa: CASSPFSGPGTGELFF
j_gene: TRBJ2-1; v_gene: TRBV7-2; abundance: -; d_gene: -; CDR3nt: TGTGCCAGCAGCTTAGTAGGGACAGAGCAGTTCTTC; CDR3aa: CASSLVGTEQFF
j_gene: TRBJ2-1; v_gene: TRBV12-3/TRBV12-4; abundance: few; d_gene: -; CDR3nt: TGTGCCAGCAGTAGGGGTGATGAGCAGTTCTTC; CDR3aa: CASSRGDEQFF
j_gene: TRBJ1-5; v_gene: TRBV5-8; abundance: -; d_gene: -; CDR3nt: TGTGCCAGCAGCTTGTTTCCGACAGCTTATAGCAATCAGCCCCAGCATTTT; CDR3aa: CASSLFPTAYSNQPQHF
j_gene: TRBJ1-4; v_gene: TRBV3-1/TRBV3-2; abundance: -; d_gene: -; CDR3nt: TGTGCCAGCAGCCCCCCTTTTCGAGGGGAGGGTGGTGAAAAACTGTTTTTT; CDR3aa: CASSPPFRGEGGEKLFF
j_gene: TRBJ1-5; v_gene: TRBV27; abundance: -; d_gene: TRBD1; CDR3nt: TGTGCCAGCAGTTCTTCTACAGGGGGCAATCAGCCCCAGCATTTT; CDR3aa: CASSSSTGGNQPQHF
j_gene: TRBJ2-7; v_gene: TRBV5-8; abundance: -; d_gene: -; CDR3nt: TGTGCCAGCAGCTTGAGCGGACCCTACGAGCAGTACTTC; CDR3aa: CASSLSGPYEQYF
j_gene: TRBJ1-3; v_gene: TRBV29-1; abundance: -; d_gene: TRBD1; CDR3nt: TGCAGCGTTGGGGACAGGCCTGGTGGAAACACCATATATTTT; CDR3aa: CSVGDRPGGNTIYF
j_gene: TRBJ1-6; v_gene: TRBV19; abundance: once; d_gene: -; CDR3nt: TGTGCCAGTACCCAAAGGGGGACACCCCTCCACTTT; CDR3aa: CASTQRGTPLHF
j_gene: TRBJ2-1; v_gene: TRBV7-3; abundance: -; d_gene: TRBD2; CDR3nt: TGTGCCAGCAGCTTACTCCCTAGCGGGGGCAATGAGCAGTTCTTC; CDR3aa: CASSLLPSGGNEQFF
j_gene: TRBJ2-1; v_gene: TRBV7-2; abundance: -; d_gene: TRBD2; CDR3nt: TGTGCCAGCAGCTTATTCGGGGCGGGGGGGCACAGTGAGCAGTTCTTC; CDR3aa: CASSLFGAGGHSEQFF
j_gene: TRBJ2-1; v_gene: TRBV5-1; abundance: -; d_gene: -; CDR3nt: TGCGCCAGCAGCGTAACCGGGACTTCCTACAATGAGCAGTTCTTC; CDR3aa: CASSVTGTSYNEQFF
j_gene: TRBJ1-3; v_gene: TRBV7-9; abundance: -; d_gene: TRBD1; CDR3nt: TGTGCCAGCAGCTTAGGGACAGGGGACTCTGGAAACACCATATATTTT; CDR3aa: CASSLGTGDSGNTIYF
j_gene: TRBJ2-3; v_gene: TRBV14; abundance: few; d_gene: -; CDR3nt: TGTGCCAGCAGCCAATCTCGTAAGGAGGCAGATACGCAGTATTTT; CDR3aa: CASSQSRKEADTQYF
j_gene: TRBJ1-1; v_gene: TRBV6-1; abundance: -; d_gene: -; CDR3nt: TGTGCCAGCAGTGAAGCGGGGCAGTTGGGGAAAGCTTTCTTT; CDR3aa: CASSEAGQLGKAFF
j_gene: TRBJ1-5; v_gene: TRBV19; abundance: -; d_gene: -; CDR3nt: TGTGCCAGTAGCAGTGGTCGTGTCCGTCCCCAGCATTTT; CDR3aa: CASSSGRVRPQHF
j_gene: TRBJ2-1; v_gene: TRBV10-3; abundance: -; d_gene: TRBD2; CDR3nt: TGTGCCATCAGTGGGACTAGCAATGAGCAGTTCTTC; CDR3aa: CAISGTSNEQFF
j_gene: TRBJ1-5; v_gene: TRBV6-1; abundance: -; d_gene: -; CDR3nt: TGTGCCAGCAGTGAAGGTGGCAGCGACCGCCAGCCCCAGCATTTT; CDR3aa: CASSEGGSDRQPQHF
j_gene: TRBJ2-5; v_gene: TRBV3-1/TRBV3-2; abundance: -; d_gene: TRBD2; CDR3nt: TGTGCCAGCAGTATAGCGGGGGGGCAGATGGAGACCCAGTACTTC; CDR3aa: CASSIAGGQMETQYF
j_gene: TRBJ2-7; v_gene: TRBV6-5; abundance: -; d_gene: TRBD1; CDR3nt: TGTGCCAGCAGTTCTCCGACAGGGAGCTACGAGCAGTACTTC; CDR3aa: CASSSPTGSYEQYF
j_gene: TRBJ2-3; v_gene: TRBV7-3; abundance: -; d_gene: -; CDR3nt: TGTGCCAGCAGATTCGCGGGCCCAGGACTGAGCACAGATACGCAGTATTTT; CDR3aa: CASRFAGPGLSTDTQYF
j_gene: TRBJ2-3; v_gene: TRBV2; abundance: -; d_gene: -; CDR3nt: TGTGCCAGCAGAAAGACAGGATTATACACAGATACGCAGTATTTT; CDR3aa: CASRKTGLYTDTQYF
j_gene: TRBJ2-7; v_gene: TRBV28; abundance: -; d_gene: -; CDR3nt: TGTGCCAGCAGTTTACAGATCTACGAGCAGTACTTC; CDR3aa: CASSLQIYEQYF
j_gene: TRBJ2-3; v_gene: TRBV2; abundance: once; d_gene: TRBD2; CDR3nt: TGTGCCAGCAGTGACCCGCTAGCGGTCACAGATACGCAGTATTTT; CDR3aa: CASSDPLAVTDTQYF
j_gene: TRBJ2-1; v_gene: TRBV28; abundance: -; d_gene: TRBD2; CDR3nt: TGTGCCAGCAGTTTAGCCGGGGGGGAGCAGTTCTTC; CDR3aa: CASSLAGGEQFF
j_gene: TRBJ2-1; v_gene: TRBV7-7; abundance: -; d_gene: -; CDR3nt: TGTGCTAGCAGCCCAATAACGACAACATCAGGGACAAATGAGCAGTTCTTC; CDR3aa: CASSPITTTSGTNEQFF
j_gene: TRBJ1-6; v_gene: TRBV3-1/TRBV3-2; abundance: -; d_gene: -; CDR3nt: TGTGCCAGCAGCCCGATTGGACAGTATAATTCACCCCTCCACTTT; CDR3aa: CASSPIGQYNSPLHF
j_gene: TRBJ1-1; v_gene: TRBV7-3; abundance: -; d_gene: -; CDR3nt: TGTGCCAGCAGCAAGCAACCAGGGATCGTTACTGAAGCTTTCTTT; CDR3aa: CASSKQPGIVTEAFF
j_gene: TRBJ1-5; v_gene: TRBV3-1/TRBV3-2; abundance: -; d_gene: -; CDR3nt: TGTGCCAGCAGTTGGGAGGGCCATCAGCCCCAGCATTTT; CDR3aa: CASSWEGHQPQHF
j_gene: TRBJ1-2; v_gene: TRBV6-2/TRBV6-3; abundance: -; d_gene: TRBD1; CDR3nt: TGTGCCAGCAGTAACGCGGACAGGGGGGGAATCTATGGCTACACCTTC; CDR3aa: CASSNADRGGIYGYTF
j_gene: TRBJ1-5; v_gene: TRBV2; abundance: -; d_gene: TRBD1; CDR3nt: TGTGCCAGCAGGCCCGACAGGGTCAATCAGCCCCAGCATTTT; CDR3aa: CASRPDRVNQPQHF
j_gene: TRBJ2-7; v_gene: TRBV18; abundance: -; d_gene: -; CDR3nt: TGTGCCAGCTCACCTGTCCGTCTAGAAGCCTACGAGCAGTACTTC; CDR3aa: CASSPVRLEAYEQYF